This T cell receptor beta chain was profiled in a study of response to subunit inactivated influenza vaccine. TCRdb reanalysed the RT-PCR reads using MiXCR and keeps one entry per CDR3 protein. The sample records just under 550,000 distinct CDR3 sequences, approximately 24% being singletons. The germline CDR1 and CDR2 sequences are SGHNT and YYREEE (reference sequence). CDR3 length: 15 amino acids. The V gene lost 2 bases and the J gene lost 9 bases, with 17 bases spanning the gap. This clonotype was found many times. These data also featured in a second study, about T cells expressing NK-cell markers. That work adds: The cDNA for TCR beta came from 5'RACE template switching with UMIs. Sequenced donors, eight in total, included seven who were HCMV-seropositive and one who was seronegative. Among the experiments, several used an anti-gamma-delta TCR antibody to restrict sorting to alpha-beta TCR T cells.

The sample consisted of CD4+ T cells sorted from PBMCs, taken about 11 days after vaccination. The chain employs TRBV5-4 and TRBJ2-2; TRBD2 is a possible D gene (6 bases). The TCR originated in a man aged 50-60 years who received an inactivated influenza vaccine. CDR3 coding DNA: TGTGCCAGCAGCTTAGGCTCTAGCGCCCCCCGGGAGCTGTTTTTT. It codes for CASSLGSSAPRELFF.